The sequence of this TCR beta chain was determined in a study of blood T cells in healthy people across ages. Combining a sample-barcoded 5' primer with a J-beta primer mix, a second PCR ran for roughly 6 to 12 cycles. Each sample yielded at least 3 million CDR3-containing paired-end reads. In TCRdb, the 5' RACE reads were re-called with MiXCR into one record per CDR3 protein. The table lists about 680,000 distinct CDR3 sequences, over 45% of them singletons. Germline V gene data show CDR1 as DFQATT and CDR2 as SNEGSKA (reference sequence). The CDR3 runs to 10 residues. Trimming removed 6 bases from V and 11 bases from J, with 13 bases in between.

The sample comprised blood. This chain links TRBV20-1 with TRBJ1-2, with D unclear. The TCR originated in an older woman in good health. The CDR3 spells CSAYGGLYTF. CDR3 nucleotides: TGCAGTGCCTACGGCGGCCTATACACCTTC.